Here is one TCR beta chain with its context. The sample originates from a study of blood T cell repertoires in COVID-19. Study in general: T cells, B-cell-depleted T cells, or PBMCs provided the cDNA or gDNA that served as material.

Repertoires were generated with immunoSEQ multiplex PCR, while TCRdb's copy carries only in-frame clones and drops some. The sample holds about 480,000 clones, about nine tenths seen once. The V end lost 8 bases, the J end lost 4 bases, and 15 bases lay between the germline ends. Germline V gives CDR1 SNHLY, CDR2 FYNNEI. CDR3 length equals 14 residues. The receptor was isolated from a woman aged 55-70 years who had recovered from COVID-19. Sequencing was performed on PBMCs or T cells enriched from blood (not recorded which). This sequence joins TRBV2 and TRBJ1-3; D perhaps matches TRBD1 (6 bases). CDR3 DNA: TGTGCCAGCGGGGGCTTTATCAACGGAAACACCATATATTTT. Encoded protein: CASGGFINGNTIYF.